This T cell receptor (beta chain) is drawn from a study of T cells in localized non-small cell lung cancer. Points from the study as a whole: In uninvolved adjacent lung, T cell clonality reached its highest value, exceeding tumor.

Only in-frame clones appear in the TCRdb table, and some are missing; sequencing was by immunoSEQ multiplex PCR. The sample lists some 1,700 clones; roughly a quarter were seen once. V shed 4 bases, J shed 7 bases, and the junction held 9 bases outside the gene matches. This CDR3 comprises 15 residues. Germline lookup yields CDR1 MNHGY and CDR2 SAAAGT. This clone is large. Its antigen is currently unknown. The sample here was normal lung tissue next to the tumor, taken before any cancer treatment. V and J are TRBV6-8 and TRBJ1-3, with 8 bases that match TRBD1. The clonotype comes from a man between 40 and 69 years old with stage II squamous cell lung carcinoma. The CDR3 bases are TGTGCCAGCAGTTCTTTACAGGGGGAGGGTAACACCATATATTTT. It specifies CASSSLQGEGNTIYF.